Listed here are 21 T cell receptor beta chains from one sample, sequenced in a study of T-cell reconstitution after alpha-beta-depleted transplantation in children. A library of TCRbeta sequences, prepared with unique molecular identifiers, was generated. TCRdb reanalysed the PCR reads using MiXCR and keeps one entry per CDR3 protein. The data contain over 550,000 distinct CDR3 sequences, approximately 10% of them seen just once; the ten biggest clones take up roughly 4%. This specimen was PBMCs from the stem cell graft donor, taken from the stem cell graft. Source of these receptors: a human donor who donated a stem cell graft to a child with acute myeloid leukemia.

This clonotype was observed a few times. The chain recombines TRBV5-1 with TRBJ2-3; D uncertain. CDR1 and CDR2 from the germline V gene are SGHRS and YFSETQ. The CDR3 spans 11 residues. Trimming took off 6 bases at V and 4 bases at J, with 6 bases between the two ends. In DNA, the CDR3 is TGCGCCAGCACCTATGCAGATACGCAGTATTTT. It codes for CASTYADTQYF.

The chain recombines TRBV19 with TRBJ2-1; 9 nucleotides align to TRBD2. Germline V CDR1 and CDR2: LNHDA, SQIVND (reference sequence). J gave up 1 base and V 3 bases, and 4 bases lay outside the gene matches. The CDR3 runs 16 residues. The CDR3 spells CASSIRTSVSYNEQFF. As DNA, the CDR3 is TGTGCCAGTAGTATTAGGACTAGCGTTTCCTACAATGAGCAGTTCTTC. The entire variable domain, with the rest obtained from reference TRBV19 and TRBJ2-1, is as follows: DGGITQSPKYLFRKEGQNVTLSCEQNLNHDAMYWYRQDPGQGLRLIYYSQIVNDFQKGDIAEGYSVSREKKESFPLTVTSAQKNPTAFYLCASSIRTSVSYNEQFFGPGTRLTVL.

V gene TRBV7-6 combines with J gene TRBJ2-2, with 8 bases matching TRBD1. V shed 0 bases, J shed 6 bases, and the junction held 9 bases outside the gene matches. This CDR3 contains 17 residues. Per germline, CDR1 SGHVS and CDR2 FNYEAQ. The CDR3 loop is CASSLAGTGILAGELFF. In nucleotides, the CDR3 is TGTGCCAGCAGCTTAGCTGGGACAGGCATTCTCGCCGGGGAGCTGTTTTTT.

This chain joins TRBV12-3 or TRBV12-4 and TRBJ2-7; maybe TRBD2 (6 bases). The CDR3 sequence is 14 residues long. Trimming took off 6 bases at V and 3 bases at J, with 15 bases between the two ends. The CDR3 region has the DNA TGTGCCAGCAGACCCGAGCGGGCGATCTACGAGCAGTACTTC. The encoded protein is CASRPERAIYEQYF.

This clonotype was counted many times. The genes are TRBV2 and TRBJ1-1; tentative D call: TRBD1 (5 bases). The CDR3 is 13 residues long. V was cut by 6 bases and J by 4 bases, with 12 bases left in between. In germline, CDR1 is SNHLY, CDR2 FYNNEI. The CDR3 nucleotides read TGTGCCAGCAGACCAGACAGTTCCACTGAAGCTTTCTTT. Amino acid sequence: CASRPDSSTEAFF.

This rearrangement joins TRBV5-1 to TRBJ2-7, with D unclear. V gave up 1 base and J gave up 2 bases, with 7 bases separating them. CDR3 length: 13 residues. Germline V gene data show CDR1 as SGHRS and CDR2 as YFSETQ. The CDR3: CASSLYVPYEQYF. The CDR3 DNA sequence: TGCGCCAGCAGCTTGTATGTCCCCTACGAGCAGTACTTC.

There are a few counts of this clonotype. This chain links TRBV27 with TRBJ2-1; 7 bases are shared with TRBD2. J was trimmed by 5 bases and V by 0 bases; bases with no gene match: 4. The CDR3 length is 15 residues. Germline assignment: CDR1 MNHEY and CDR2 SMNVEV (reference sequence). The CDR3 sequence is CASSLSRLADNEQFF. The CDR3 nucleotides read TGTGCCAGCAGTTTATCGAGGCTAGCGGACAATGAGCAGTTCTTC.

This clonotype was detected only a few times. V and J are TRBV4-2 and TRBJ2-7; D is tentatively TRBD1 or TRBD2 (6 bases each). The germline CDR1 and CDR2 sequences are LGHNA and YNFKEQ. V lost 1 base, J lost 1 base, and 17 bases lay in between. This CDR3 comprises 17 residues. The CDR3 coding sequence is TGTGCCAGCAGCCAAGCCATCACAGGGAGGCTTTCCTACGAGCAGTACTTC. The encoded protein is CASSQAITGRLSYEQYF.

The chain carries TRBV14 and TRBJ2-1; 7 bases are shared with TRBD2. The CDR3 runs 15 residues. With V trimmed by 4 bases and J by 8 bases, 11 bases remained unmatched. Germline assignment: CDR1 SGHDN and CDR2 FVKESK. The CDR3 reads CASSLPASGMHEQFF. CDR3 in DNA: TGTGCCAGCAGCCTCCCGGCTAGCGGTATGCATGAGCAGTTCTTC.

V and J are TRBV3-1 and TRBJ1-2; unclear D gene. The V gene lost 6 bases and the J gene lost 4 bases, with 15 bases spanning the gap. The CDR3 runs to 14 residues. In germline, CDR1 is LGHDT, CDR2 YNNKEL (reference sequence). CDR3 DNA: TGTGCCAGCAGTCGTACCGGCGGCGGCTATGGCTACACCTTC. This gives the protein CASSRTGGGYGYTF.

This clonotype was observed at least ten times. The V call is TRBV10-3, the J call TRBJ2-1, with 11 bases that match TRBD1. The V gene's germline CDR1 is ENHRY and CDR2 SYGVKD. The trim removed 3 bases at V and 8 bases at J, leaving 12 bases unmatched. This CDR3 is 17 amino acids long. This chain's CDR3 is CAISDPSGQGVVYEQFF. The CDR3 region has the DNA TGTGCCATCAGTGACCCCTCGGGACAGGGGGTAGTATATGAGCAGTTCTTC.

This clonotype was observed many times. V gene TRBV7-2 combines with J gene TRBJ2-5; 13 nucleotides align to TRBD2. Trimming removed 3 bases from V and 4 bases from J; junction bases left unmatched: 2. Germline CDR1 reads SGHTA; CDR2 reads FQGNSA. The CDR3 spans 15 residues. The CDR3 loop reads CASSFRTSGRETQYF. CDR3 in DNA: TGTGCCAGCAGCTTCCGGACTAGCGGGAGAGAGACCCAGTACTTC.

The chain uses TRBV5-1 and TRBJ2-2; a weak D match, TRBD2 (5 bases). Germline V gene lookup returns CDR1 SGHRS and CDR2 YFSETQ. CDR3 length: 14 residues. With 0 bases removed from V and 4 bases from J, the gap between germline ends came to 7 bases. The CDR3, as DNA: TGCGCCAGCAGCTTGGAAGCGGCCACCGGGGAGCTGTTTTTT. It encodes CASSLEAATGELFF.

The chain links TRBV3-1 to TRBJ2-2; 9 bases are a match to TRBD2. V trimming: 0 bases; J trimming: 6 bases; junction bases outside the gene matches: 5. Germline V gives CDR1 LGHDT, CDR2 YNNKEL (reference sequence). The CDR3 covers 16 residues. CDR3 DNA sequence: TGTGCCAGCAGCCAAGATAGCGGGAGAAGGGCCGGGGAGCTGTTTTTT. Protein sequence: CASSQDSGRRAGELFF.

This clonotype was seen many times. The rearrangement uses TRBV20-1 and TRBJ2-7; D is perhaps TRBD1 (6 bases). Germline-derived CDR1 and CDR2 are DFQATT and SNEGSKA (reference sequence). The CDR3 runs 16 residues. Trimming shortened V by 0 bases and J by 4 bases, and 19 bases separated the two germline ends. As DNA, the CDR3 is TGCAGTGCTAGAGATACCGACAGGTCGTTCACTTACGAGCAGTACTTC. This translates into CSARDTDRSFTYEQYF.

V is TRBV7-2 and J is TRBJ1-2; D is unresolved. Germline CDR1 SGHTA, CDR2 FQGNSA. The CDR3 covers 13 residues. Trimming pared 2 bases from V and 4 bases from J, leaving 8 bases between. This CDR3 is CASSLKEGYGYTF. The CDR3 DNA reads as TGTGCCAGCAGCTTAAAGGAGGGCTATGGCTACACCTTC.

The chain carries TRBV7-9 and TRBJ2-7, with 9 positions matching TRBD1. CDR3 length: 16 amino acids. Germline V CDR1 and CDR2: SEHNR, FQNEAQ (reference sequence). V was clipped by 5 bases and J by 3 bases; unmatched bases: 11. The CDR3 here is CASSTGTGLRDYEQYF. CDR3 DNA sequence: TGTGCCAGCAGCACTGGGACAGGGCTAAGGGACTACGAGCAGTACTTC.

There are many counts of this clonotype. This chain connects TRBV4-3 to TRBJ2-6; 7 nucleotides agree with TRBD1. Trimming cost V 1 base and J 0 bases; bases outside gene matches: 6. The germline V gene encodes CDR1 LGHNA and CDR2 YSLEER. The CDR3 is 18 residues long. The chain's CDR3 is CASSQAWAGGSGANVLTF. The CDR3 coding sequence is TGCGCCAGCAGCCAAGCGTGGGCAGGGGGCTCTGGGGCCAACGTCCTGACTTTC.

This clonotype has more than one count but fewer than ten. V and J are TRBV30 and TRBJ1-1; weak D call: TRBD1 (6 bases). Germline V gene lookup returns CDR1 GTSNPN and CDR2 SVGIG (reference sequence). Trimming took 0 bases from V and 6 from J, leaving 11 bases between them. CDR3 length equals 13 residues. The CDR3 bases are TGTGCCTGGAGTGTACAACAGGGCGCTGAAGCTTTCTTT. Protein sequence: CAWSVQQGAEAFF.

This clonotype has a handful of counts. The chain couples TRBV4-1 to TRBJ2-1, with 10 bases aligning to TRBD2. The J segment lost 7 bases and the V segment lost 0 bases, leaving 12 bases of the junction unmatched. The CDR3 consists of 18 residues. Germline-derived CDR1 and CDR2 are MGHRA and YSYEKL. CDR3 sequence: CASSQDLFRIAGGNEQFF. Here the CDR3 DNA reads TGCGCCAGCAGCCAAGATTTGTTTAGGATAGCGGGAGGTAATGAGCAGTTCTTC.

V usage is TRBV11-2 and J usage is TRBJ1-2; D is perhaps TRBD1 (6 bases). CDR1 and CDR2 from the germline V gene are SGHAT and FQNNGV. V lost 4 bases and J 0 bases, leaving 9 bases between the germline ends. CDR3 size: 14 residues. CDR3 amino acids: CASSSGTTNYGYTF. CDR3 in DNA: TGTGCCAGCAGCTCCGGGACAACTAACTATGGCTACACCTTC.